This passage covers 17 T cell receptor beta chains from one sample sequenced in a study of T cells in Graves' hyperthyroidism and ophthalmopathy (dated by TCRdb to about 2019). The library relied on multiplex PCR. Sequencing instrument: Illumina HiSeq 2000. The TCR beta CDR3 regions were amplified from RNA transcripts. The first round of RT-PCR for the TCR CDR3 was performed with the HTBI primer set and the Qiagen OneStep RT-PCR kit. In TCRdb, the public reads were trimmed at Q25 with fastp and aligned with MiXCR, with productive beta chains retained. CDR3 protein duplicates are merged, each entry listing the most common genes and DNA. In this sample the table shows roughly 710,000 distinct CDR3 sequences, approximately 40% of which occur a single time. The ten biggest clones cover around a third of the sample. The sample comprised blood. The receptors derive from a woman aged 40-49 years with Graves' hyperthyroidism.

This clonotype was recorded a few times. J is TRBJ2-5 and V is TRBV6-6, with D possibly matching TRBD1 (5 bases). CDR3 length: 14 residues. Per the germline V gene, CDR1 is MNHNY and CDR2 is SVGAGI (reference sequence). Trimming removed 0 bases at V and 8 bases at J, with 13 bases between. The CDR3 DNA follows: TGTGCCAGCAGTTACTCGAATGCAGGGTTAACCCAGTACTTC. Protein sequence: CASSYSNAGLTQYF.

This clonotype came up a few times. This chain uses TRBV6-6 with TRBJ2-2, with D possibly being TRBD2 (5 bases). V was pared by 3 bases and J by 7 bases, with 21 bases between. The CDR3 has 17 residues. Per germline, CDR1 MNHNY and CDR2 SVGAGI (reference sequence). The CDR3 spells CASSYPHLGRRNGELFF. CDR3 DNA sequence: TGTGCCAGCAGTTATCCCCACCTAGGGAGAAGGAACGGGGAGCTGTTTTTT.

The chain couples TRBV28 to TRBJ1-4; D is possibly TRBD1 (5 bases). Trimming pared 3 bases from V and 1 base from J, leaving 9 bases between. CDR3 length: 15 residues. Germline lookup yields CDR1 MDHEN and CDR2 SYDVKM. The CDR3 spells CASSLVGLTNEKLFF. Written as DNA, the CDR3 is TGTGCCAGCAGTTTGGTGGGACTAACTAATGAAAAACTGTTTTTT.

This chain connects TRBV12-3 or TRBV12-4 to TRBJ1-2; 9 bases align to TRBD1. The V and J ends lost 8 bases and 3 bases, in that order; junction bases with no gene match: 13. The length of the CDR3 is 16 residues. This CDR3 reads CASSPLGQGTDYGYTF. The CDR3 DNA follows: TGTGCCAGCTCACCCCTCGGACAGGGGACTGACTATGGCTACACCTTC.

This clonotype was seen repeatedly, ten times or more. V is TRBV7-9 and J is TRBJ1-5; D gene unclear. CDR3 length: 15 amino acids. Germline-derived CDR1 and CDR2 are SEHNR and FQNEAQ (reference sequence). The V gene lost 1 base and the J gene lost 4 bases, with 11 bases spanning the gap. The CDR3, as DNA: TGTGCCAGCAGCTTAGGCTTGCGGGGAAATCAGCCCCAGCATTTT. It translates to CASSLGLRGNQPQHF.

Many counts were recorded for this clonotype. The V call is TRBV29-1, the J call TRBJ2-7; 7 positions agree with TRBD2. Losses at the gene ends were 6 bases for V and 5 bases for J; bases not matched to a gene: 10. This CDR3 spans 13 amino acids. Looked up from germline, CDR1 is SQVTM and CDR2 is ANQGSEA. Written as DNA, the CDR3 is TGCAGCGTCCTGGGCGGGAGTACCCACGAGCAGTACTTC. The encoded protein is CSVLGGSTHEQYF.

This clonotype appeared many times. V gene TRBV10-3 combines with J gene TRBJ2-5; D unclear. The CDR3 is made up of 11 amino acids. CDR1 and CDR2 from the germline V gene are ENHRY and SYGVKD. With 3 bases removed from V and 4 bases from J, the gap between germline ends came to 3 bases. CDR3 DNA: TGTGCCATCAGTGACGCAGAGACCCAGTACTTC. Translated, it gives CAISDAETQYF.

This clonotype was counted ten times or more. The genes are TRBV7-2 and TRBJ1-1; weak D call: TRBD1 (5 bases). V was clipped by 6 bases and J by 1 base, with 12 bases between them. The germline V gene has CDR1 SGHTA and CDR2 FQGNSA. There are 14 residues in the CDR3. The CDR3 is CASRLLGPNTEAFF. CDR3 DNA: TGTGCCAGCAGACTATTGGGACCGAACACTGAAGCTTTCTTT.

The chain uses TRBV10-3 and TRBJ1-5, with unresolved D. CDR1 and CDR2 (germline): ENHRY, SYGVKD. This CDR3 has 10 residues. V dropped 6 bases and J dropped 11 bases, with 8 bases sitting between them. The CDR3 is CAISDGTQHF. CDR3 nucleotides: TGTGCCATCAGCGATGGGACCCAGCATTTT.

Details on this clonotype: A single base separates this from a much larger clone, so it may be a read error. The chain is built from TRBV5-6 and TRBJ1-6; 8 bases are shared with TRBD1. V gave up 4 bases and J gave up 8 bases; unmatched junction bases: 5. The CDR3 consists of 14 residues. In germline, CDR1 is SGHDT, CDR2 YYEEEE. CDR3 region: CASSRTGTDSPLHF. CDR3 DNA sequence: TGTGCCAGCAGCCGGACAGGGACCGATTCACCCCTCCACTTT. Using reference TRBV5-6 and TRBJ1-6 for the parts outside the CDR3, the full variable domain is DAGVTQSPTHLIKTRGQQVTLRCSPKSGHDTVSWYQQALGQGPQFIFQYYEEEERQRGNFPDRFSGHQFPNYSSELNVNALLLGDSALYLCASSRTGTDSPLHFGNGTRLTVT.

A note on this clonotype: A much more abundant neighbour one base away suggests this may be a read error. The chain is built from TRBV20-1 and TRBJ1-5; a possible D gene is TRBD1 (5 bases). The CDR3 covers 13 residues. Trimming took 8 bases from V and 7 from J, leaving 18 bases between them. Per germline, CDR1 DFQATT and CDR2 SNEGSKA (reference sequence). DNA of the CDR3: TGCAGTACCCCTGGGGACTTGGGACAGCCCCAGCATTTT. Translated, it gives CSTPGDLGQPQHF.

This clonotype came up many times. The CDR3 loop is CASSVDGGLNYGYTF. The CDR3 nucleotides read TGTGCCAGCAGCGTAGACGGGGGTCTTAACTATGGCTACACCTTC. The chain couples TRBV9 to TRBJ1-2, with D perhaps matching TRBD1 (5 bases). Between the trimmed V and J ends, which lost 0 bases and 1 base, there was a span of 10 bases. Germline V gene data show CDR1 as SGDLS and CDR2 as YYNGEE. The length of the CDR3 is 15 residues.

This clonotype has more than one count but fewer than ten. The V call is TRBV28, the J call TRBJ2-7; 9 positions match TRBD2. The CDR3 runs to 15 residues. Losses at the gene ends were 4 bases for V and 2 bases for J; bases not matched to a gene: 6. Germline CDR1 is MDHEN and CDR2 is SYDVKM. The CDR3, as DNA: TGTGCCAGCAGTTGGGCTAGCGGGGACCCCTACGAGCAGTACTTC. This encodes CASSWASGDPYEQYF.

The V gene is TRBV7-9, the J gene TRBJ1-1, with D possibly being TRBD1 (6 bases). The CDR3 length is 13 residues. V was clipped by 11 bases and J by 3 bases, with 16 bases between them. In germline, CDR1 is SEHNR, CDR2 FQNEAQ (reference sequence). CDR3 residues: CARQTGFYTEAFF. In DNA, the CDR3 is TGTGCCCGCCAGACAGGATTCTACACTGAAGCTTTCTTT. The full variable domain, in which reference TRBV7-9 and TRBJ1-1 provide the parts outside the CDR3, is DTGVSQNPRHKITKRGQNVTFRCDPISEHNRLYWYRQTLGQGPEFLTYFQNEAQLEKSRLLSDRFSAERPKGSFSTLEIQRTEQGDSAMYLCARQTGFYTEAFFGQGTRLTVV.

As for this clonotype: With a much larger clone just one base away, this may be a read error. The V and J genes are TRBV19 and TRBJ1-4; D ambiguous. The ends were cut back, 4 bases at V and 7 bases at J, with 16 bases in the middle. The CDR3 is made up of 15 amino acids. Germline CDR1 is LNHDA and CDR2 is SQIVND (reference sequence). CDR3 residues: CASSTRRLRGEKLFF. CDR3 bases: TGTGCCAGTAGTACCCGCAGGCTTCGAGGTGAAAAACTGTTTTTT.

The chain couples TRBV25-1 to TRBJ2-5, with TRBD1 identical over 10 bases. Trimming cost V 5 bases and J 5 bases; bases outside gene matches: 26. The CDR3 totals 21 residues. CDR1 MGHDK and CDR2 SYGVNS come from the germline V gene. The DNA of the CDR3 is TGTGCCAGCAGTTACGAGACAGGGGGCCGGACTAGTCTAATCTTTGCGGAGACCCAGTACTTC. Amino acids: CASSYETGGRTSLIFAETQYF.

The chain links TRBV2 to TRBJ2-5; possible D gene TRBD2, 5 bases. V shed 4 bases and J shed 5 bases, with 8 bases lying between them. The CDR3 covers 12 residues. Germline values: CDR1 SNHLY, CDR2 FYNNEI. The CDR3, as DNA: TGTGCCAGCAGTGGAAGGGAGGAGACCCAGTACTTC. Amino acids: CASSGREETQYF. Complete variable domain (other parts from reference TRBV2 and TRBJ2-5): EPEVTQTPSHQVTQMGQEVILRCVPISNHLYFYWYRQILGQKVEFLVSFYNNEISEKSEIFDDQFSVERPDGSNFTLKIRSTKLEDSAMYFCASSGREETQYFGPGTRLLVL.